The 20 T cell receptor beta chains below all came from one sample that was sequenced in a study of T cell responses to AZD1222 COVID-19 vaccine. The repertoire was sequenced with immunoSEQ multiplex PCR; TCRdb's copy has only in-frame clones and lacks some. This table has about 160,000 clones, roughly 90% appearing once. Sequenced here: peripheral blood, sampled 28 days after the second AZD1222 dose. The receptor source for this set is an adult who received the AZD1222 COVID-19 vaccine.

The chain carries TRBV3-1 (or the pseudogene TRBV3-2) and TRBJ2-3; TRBD2 agrees at 9 bases. The germline V gene encodes CDR1 LGHDT and CDR2 YNNKEL (reference sequence). The J segment lost 9 bases and the V segment lost 4 bases, leaving 11 bases of the junction unmatched. The CDR3 sequence is 15 residues long. Written as DNA, the CDR3 is TGTGCCAGCAGCCCCTTTAGCGGGGGCTCTGAGACGCAGTATTTT. This gives the protein CASSPFSGGSETQYF.

V is TRBV30 and J is TRBJ1-1; D not resolved. CDR1 and CDR2 from the germline V gene are GTSNPN and SVGIG (reference sequence). Trimming shortened V by 5 bases and J by 6 bases, and 10 bases separated the two germline ends. CDR3 length: 11 amino acids. The CDR3 coding sequence is TGTGCCTGGCGACCGGCCGCTGAAGCTTTCTTT. Translated, it gives CAWRPAAEAFF.

The CDR3 protein is CASSPEGGSPLHF. The CDR3 region has the DNA TGTGCCAGCAGTCCTGAGGGGGGTTCACCCCTCCACTTT. The chain couples TRBV6-4 to TRBJ1-6, with a tentative D call TRBD1 (6 bases). Trimming shortened V by 5 bases and J by 9 bases, and 11 bases separated the two germline ends. From germline, CDR1 is MRHNA and CDR2 SNTAGT. The CDR3 covers 13 residues.

The rearrangement uses TRBV15 and TRBJ1-5; 8 positions agree with TRBD1. The ends lost 0 bases at V and 5 bases at J; junction bases unmatched: 3. The CDR3 sequence is 15 residues long. CDR1 LNHNV and CDR2 YYDKDF come from the germline V gene (reference sequence). The CDR3 DNA reads TGTGCCACCAGCAGAGATTCAGGGGGCTATCAGCCCCAGCATTTT. The encoded protein is CATSRDSGGYQPQHF.

This chain uses TRBV21-1 with TRBJ1-6. TRBV21-1 corresponds to a pseudogene. This CDR3 spans 18 amino acids. CDR3 sequence (DNA): TGTGCCAGCAGCAAATCACCATTTGCGGGAACATTTCATTCACCCCTCCACTTT. It translates to CASSKSPFAGTFHSPLHF.

The genes are TRBV6-5 and TRBJ2-1; perhaps TRBD2 as D (5 bases). Per the germline V gene, CDR1 is MNHEY and CDR2 is SVGAGI. V was trimmed by 6 bases and J by 6 bases, leaving 15 bases between them. The CDR3 extends over 14 amino acids. As DNA, the CDR3 is TGTGCCAGCAGGGATGCGACTACGGTCAATGAGCAGTTCTTC. As protein: CASRDATTVNEQFF.

V and J are TRBV24-1 and TRBJ2-2; 11 bases match TRBD2. The CDR3 totals 16 residues. Looked up from germline, CDR1 is KGHDR and CDR2 is SFDVKD. The trim removed 2 bases at V and 4 bases at J, leaving 2 bases unmatched. This CDR3 is CATSDSGTSGTGELFF. The CDR3 nucleotides read TGTGCCACCAGTGATTCCGGGACTAGCGGCACCGGGGAGCTGTTTTTT.

The chain is built from TRBV29-1 and TRBJ1-3; TRBD1 might be the D (5 bases). This CDR3 spans 15 amino acids. Looked up from germline, CDR1 is SQVTM and CDR2 is ANQGSEA. The chain's CDR3 is CSASDPGTKGNTIYF. For the CDR3, the DNA is TGCAGTGCCTCCGACCCTGGGACGAAGGGAAACACCATATATTTT.

This chain uses TRBV30 with TRBJ1-1, with D tentatively TRBD1 (5 bases). The CDR3 runs to 12 residues. Deletions cut 4 bases from V and 11 bases from J, with 17 bases between. CDR1 GTSNPN and CDR2 SVGIG come from the germline V gene (reference sequence). The DNA of the CDR3 is TGTGCCTGGACCAGGGAGGCGGTGGGTGCTTTCTTT. Translated: CAWTREAVGAFF. Looking up the rest from reference TRBV30 and TRBJ1-1 gives the full variable domain: SQTIHQWPATLVQPVGSPLSLECTVEGTSNPNLYWYRQAAGRGLQLLFYSVGIGQISSEVPQNLSASRPQDRQFILSSKKLLLSDSGFYLCAWTREAVGAFFGQGTRLTVV.

The CDR3 reads CASSRRGGGNSPLHF. In DNA form, the CDR3 reads TGTGCCAGCAGCCGAAGAGGGGGAGGCAATTCACCCCTCCACTTT. The chain employs TRBV3-1 (or the pseudogene TRBV3-2) and TRBJ1-6; a weak D match, TRBD1 (6 bases). The CDR3 runs 15 residues. The germline V and J ends were trimmed by 4 bases and 7 bases, with 14 bases remaining between them. The germline gives CDR1 LGHDT, CDR2 YNNKEL (reference sequence).

The V call is TRBV27, the J call TRBJ1-2, with 7 bases aligning to TRBD1. J was trimmed by 2 bases and V by 9 bases; bases with no gene match: 9. Germline V lookup: CDR1 MNHEY, CDR2 SMNVEV (reference sequence). The CDR3 spans 14 residues. CDR3 protein: CASRQGSINYGYTF. The CDR3 nucleotides read TGTGCCAGTCGACAGGGCAGTATCAACTATGGCTACACCTTC.

This clone was observed a handful of times. CDR3 region: CASSPAPAGGSYEQYF. CDR3 coding DNA: TGTGCCAGCAGCCCGGCCCCAGCAGGGGGTTCCTACGAGCAGTACTTC. The chain joins TRBV5-5 to TRBJ2-7, with TRBD1 matching 7 bases. The CDR3 is 16 amino acids. Germline values: CDR1 SGHKS, CDR2 YYEKEE (reference sequence). The ends lost 4 bases at V and 1 base at J; junction bases unmatched: 11.

The chain employs TRBV29-1 and TRBJ1-4, with D perhaps matching TRBD1 (5 bases). This CDR3 has 12 residues. Germline V gene sequence: CDR1 SQVTM, CDR2 ANQGSEA. The V end lost 4 bases, the J end lost 13 bases, and 16 bases lay between the germline ends. The CDR3 bases are TGCAGCGTTGTGGCAGGCCCGGGGGGACTGTTTTTT. Translated: CSVVAGPGGLFF.

The chain uses TRBV11-3 and TRBJ2-1, with D tentatively TRBD2 (6 bases). The CDR3 contains 16 residues. CDR1 and CDR2 (germline): SGHNT, YENEEA. The V gene lost 1 base and the J gene lost 5 bases, with 15 bases spanning the gap. The CDR3 DNA follows: TGTGCCAGCAGCTTAGCCTTTCCTACTAGCCACAATGAGCAGTTCTTC. This translates into CASSLAFPTSHNEQFF.

The V and J genes are TRBV5-1 and TRBJ2-5; 7 bases are a match to TRBD1. The CDR3 spans 15 residues. Per the germline V gene, CDR1 is SGHRS and CDR2 is YFSETQ. The J segment lost 4 bases and the V segment lost 4 bases, leaving 10 bases of the junction unmatched. The CDR3 sequence is CASSLGTARAETQYF. Here the CDR3 DNA reads TGCGCCAGCAGCCTGGGGACAGCAAGGGCAGAGACCCAGTACTTC.

V gene TRBV5-4 combines with J gene TRBJ1-2; TRBD1 is a possible D gene (5 bases). Germline V gene data show CDR1 as SGHNT and CDR2 as YYREEE (reference sequence). This CDR3 comprises 15 residues. V was trimmed by 5 bases and J by 4 bases, leaving 18 bases between them. CDR3 protein: CASSSANRLGYGYTF. The CDR3 DNA reads as TGTGCCAGCAGTTCCGCGAACAGGTTAGGCTATGGCTACACCTTC.

This sequence joins TRBV6-2 or TRBV6-3 and TRBJ1-2, with D maybe TRBD1 (5 bases). The V gene's germline CDR1 is MNHEY and CDR2 SVGEGT. V was pared by 0 bases and J by 4 bases, with 12 bases between. CDR3 length: 15 residues. In DNA, the CDR3 is TGTGCCAGCAGTTACTCCCAGACAGCACCCTATGGCTACACCTTC. It yields the protein CASSYSQTAPYGYTF.

The CDR3 spells CASSPISGTGSYF. In DNA form, the CDR3 reads TGTGCCAGCAGTCCGATTTCCGGGACAGGGTCGTACTTC. J is TRBJ2-7 and V is TRBV28, with 9 bases lining up with TRBD1. The CDR3 contains 13 residues. V lost 5 bases, J lost 12 bases, and 11 bases stayed unmatched. The germline CDR1 and CDR2 sequences are MDHEN and SYDVKM.

The rearrangement uses TRBV15 and TRBJ1-3; perhaps TRBD1 as D (5 bases). Trimming left V 2 bases short and J 6 bases short, with 14 bases between. This CDR3 has 15 residues. Germline V gene data show CDR1 as LNHNV and CDR2 as YYDKDF (reference sequence). For the CDR3, the DNA is TGTGCCACCAGCAGACCGGAGTTGGGGGTAAACACCATATATTTT. It translates to CATSRPELGVNTIYF. Full variable domain (missing parts from reference TRBV15 and TRBJ1-3): DAMVIQNPRYQVTQFGKPVTLSCSQTLNHNVMYWYQQKSSQAPKLLFHYYDKDFNNEADTPDNFQSRRPNTSFCFLDIRSPGLGDTAMYLCATSRPELGVNTIYFGEGSWLTVV.

V and J are TRBV11-2 and TRBJ1-2, with D perhaps matching TRBD1 (5 bases). Trimming took off 0 bases at V and 4 bases at J, with 6 bases between the two ends. Per germline, CDR1 SGHAT and CDR2 FQNNGV. The CDR3 length is 13 residues. The DNA of the CDR3 is TGTGCCAGCAGCTTAGAGGGGGGCTATGGCTACACCTTC. It translates to CASSLEGGYGYTF. The full variable domain, its missing parts supplied by reference TRBV11-2 and TRBJ1-2, is EAGVAQSPRYKIIEKRQSVAFWCNPISGHATLYWYQQILGQGPKLLIQFQNNGVVDDSQLPKDRFSAERLKGVDSTLKIQPAKLEDSAVYLCASSLEGGYGYTFGSGTRLTVV.